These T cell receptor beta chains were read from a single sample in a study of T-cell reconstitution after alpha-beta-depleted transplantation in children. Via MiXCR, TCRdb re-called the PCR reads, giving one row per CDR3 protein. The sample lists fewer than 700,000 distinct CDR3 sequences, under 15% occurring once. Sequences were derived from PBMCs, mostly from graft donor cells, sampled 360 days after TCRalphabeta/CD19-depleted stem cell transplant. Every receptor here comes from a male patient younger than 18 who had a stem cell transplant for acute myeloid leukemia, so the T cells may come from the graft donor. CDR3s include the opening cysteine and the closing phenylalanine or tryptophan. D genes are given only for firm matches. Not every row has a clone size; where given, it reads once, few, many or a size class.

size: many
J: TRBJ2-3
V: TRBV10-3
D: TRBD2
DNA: TGTGCCATCAGTGAGTCGACTAGCGGGAGGCTTAATACGCAGTATTTT
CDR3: CAISESTSGRLNTQYF

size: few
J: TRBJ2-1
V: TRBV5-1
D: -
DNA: TGCGCCAGCAGCTTAACCCCCAGGGGGCGGGGGGAGCAGTTCTTC
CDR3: CASSLTPRGRGEQFF

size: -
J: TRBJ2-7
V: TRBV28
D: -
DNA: TGTGCCAGCAGTTTACGGGACAACTCCTACGAGCAGTACTTC
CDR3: CASSLRDNSYEQYF

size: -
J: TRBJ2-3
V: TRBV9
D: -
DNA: TGTGCCAGCAGCGTAGTAGGGCATGCGGATACGCAGTATTTT
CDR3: CASSVVGHADTQYF

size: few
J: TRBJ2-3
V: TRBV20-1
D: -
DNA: TGCAGTCAGGAGGCTGCAGATACGCAGTATTTT
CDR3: CSQEAADTQYF

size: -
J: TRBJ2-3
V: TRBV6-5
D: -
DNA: TGTGCCAGCAGTTCCCGACCGTACACAGATACGCAGTATTTT
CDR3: CASSSRPYTDTQYF

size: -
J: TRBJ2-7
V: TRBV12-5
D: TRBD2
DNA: TGTGCTAGTGGTTTGGTACGCCGGGAGGTTTCCTACGAGCAGTACTTC
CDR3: CASGLVRREVSYEQYF

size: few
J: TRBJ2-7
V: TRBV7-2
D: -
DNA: TGTGCCAGCAGCCCGAGGGCGCCCTACGAGCAGTACTTC
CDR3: CASSPRAPYEQYF

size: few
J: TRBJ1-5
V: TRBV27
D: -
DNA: TGTGCCAGCAGTTTCTCGGGCAGACTTAATCAGCCCCAGCATTTT
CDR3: CASSFSGRLNQPQHF

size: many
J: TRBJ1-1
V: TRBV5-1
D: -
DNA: TGCGCCAGCAGCTTGCACAGGGTGAACACTGAAGCTTTCTTT
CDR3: CASSLHRVNTEAFF

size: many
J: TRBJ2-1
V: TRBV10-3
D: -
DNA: TGTGCCGTAAGGGATTCCGGGGGCTCCTACAATGAGCAGTTCTTC
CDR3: CAVRDSGGSYNEQFF

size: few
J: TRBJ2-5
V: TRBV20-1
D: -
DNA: TGCAGTGCACTAGCCGGAGCCCAAGAGACCCAGTACTTC
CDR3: CSALAGAQETQYF

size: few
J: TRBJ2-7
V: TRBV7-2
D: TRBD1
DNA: TGTGCCAGTACACCGGGTCCGGGACAGTTTTACGAGCAGTACTTC
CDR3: CASTPGPGQFYEQYF

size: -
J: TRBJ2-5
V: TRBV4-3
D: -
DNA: TGCGCCAGCAGCCAAGATTCAACCCGGGGTAGCAGGCCCCAGTACTTC
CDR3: CASSQDSTRGSRPQYF

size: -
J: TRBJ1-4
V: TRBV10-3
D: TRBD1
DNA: TGTGCCATCAGTGACCCGGAGACAGGGAGGGAAAAACTGTTTTTT
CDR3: CAISDPETGREKLFF

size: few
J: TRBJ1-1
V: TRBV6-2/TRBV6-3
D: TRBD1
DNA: TGTGCCAGCAGTTACCCATCGGACAGGGTGAACACTGAAGCTTTCTTT
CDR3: CASSYPSDRVNTEAFF

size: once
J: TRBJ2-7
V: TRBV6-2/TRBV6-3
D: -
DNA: TGTGCCAGCAGTTACTCGGCATCCTACGAGCAGTACTTC
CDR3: CASSYSASYEQYF

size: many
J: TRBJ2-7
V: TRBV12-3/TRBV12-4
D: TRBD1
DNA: TGTGCCAGCAGAAGACAGGGGGAGGATTACGAGCAGTACTTC
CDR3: CASRRQGEDYEQYF

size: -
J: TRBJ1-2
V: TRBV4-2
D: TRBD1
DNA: TGTGCCAGCAGCCAAGACGACAGGGGAGGGGATGGCTACACCTTC
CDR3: CASSQDDRGGDGYTF

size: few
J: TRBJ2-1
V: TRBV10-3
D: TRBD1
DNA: TGTGCCATATCAGGGGGCCGGGACAGAGGTGAGCAGTTCTTC
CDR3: CAISGGRDRGEQFF

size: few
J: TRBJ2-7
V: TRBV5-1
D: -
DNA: TGCGCCAGCAGCCCCGGCCTCGGGCCCGCCTACGAGCAGTACTTC
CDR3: CASSPGLGPAYEQYF

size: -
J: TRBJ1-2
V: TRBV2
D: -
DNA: TGTGCCAGCAGTCCGTCAGCCCTTAACGGCGGCTACACCTTC
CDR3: CASSPSALNGGYTF

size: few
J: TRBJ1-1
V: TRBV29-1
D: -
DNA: TGCAGCGTGCAGAACACTGAAGCTTTCTTT
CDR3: CSVQNTEAFF

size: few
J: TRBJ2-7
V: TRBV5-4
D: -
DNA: TGTGCCAGCAGCCCCCCGGGTCGTGGATCCTACGAGCAGTACTTC
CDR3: CASSPPGRGSYEQYF

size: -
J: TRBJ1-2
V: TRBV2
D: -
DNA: TGTGCCAGCAGCTCAGGAGGGGGATCCTATGGCTACACCTTC
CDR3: CASSSGGGSYGYTF

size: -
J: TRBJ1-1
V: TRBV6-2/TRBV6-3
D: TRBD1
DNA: TGTGCCAGCAGTTACATACGACAGGGCGGCACTGAAGCTTTCTTT
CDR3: CASSYIRQGGTEAFF

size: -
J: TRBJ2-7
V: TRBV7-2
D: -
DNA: TGTGCCAGCAGTTCAGATGGCGGGGCCGGGGGTGAGCAGTACTTC
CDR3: CASSSDGGAGGEQYF

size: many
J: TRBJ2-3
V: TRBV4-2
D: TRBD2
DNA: TGTGCCAGCAGCCGACTGACTAGCGGGGGGGCCCCAGATACGCAGTATTTT
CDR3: CASSRLTSGGAPDTQYF

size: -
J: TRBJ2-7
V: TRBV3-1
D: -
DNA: TGTGCCAGCAGCCAACTGCGGGGAGGAAACTACGAGCAGTACTTC
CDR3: CASSQLRGGNYEQYF

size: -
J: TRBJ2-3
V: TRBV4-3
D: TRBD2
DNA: TGCGCCAGCACCCAGAAACTAGCGGGAGCAGATACGCAGTATTTT
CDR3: CASTQKLAGADTQYF

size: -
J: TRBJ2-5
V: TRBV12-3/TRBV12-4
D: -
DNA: TGTGCCAGCAGTTTTGGGCGGTTGGAGACCCAGTACTTC
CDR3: CASSFGRLETQYF

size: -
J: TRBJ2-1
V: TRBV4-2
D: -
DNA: TGTGCCAGCAGCCAAGCTATCGGGGAGCAGTTCTTC
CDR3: CASSQAIGEQFF

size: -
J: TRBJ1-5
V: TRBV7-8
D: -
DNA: TGTGCCAGCAGCTTAGTGTCTCAGCCCCAGCATTTT
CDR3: CASSLVSQPQHF

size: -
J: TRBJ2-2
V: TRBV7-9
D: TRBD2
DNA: TGTGCCAGCAGCTGGGGGACTAGCGCAAGGGAGCTGTTTTTT
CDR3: CASSWGTSARELFF

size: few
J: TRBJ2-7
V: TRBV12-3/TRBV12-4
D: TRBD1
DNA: TGTGCCAGCAGGCCGGGACAGGGACCCTGGGAGCAGTACTTC
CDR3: CASRPGQGPWEQYF

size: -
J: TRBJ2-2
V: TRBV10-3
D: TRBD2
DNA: TGTGCCATCACCGGACTAGCGGGAGATGGCACCGGGGAGCTGTTTTTT
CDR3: CAITGLAGDGTGELFF